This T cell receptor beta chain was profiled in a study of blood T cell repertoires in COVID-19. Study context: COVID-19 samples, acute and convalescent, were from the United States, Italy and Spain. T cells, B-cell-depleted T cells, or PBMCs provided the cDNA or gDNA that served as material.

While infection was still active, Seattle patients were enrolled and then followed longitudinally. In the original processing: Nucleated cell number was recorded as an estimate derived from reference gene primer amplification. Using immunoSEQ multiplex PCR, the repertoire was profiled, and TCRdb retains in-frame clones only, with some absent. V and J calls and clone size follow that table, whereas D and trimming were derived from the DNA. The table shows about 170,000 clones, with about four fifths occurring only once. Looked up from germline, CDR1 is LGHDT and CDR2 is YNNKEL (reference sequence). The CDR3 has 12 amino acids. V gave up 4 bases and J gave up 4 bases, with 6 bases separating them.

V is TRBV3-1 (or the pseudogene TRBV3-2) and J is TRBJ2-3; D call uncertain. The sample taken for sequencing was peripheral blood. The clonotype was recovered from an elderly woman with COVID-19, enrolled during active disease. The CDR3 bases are TGTGCCAGCAGCCCCCTGTCAGATACGCAGTATTTT. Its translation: CASSPLSDTQYF.